This TCR beta chain was sequenced in a study of human T cells and chemical hapten exposure. The CDR3 covers 15 residues. V lost 5 bases to trimming and J lost 0 bases, with 10 bases between them. One entry per CDR3 protein results from TCRdb running MiXCR on the RACE reads. The table includes a few hundred thousand distinct CDR3 sequences, roughly 6.3% detected once. This clonotype showed up just a few times. Its antigen is not identified. As for time point: patch test 2, 6 weeks after DPC sensitization. Indicated treatment: therapeutic diphenylcyclopropenone sensitization with weekly scalp DPC. Study-wide points: TCRs above 1 in 1000 frequency did not change with DPC sensitization.

The origin of this receptor is a young woman with alopecia areata. Some clones in this sample may be carry-over from other donors' samples. The source material was whole blood, sampled in connection with sensitization to the hapten diphenylcyclopropenone (DPC). V and J are TRBV12-3 or TRBV12-4 and TRBJ1-4; D remains ambiguous. DNA for the CDR3: TGTGCCAGCAGTCCCTTGCAGTCAACTAATGAAAAACTGTTTTTT. It translates to CASSPLQSTNEKLFF.